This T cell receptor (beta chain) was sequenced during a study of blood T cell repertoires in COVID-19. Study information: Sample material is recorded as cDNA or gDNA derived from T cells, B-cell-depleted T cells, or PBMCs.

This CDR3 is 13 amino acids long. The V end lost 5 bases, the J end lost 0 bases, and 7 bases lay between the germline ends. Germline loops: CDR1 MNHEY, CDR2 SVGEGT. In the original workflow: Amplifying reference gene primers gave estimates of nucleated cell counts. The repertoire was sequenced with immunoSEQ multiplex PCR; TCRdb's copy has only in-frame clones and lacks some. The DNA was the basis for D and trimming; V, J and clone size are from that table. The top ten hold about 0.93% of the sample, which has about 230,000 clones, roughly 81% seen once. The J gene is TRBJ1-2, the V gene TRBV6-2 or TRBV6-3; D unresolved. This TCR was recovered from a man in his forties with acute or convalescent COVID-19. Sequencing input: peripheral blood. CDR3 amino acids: CASSLLSNYGYTF. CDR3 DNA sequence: TGTGCCAGCAGTCTACTTTCTAACTATGGCTACACCTTC.